The rows below give T cell receptor beta chains drawn from one sample of a study of blood T cell repertoires in COVID-19. Assay: immunoSEQ multiplex PCR; the TCRdb copy retains only in-frame clones and omits some. The data show more than 250,000 clones, roughly 80% seen once. The sample comprised PBMCs or T cells enriched from blood (not recorded which). These receptors were taken from a man in his forties or fifties who had been exposed to COVID-19. Both conserved end residues are part of each CDR3. A D gene is named only where the DNA matches it firmly. Some rows mark clone size as missing; the rest say once, few, many or name a class of expanded clone.

d_call,clone_size,j_call,v_call,cdr3_aa,cdr3_nt
TRBD2,NA,TRBJ2-1,TRBV18,CASSPLGLAGSSYNEQFF,TGTGCCAGCTCACCATTGGGACTAGCGGGTAGCTCCTACAATGAGCAGTTCTTC
NA,NA,TRBJ1-2,TRBV3-1/TRBV3-2,CASSQDGRGSGYTF,TGTGCCAGCAGCCAAGATGGCAGGGGCAGTGGCTACACCTTC
TRBD1,NA,TRBJ1-1,TRBV18,CASSISRGPSTEAFF,TGTGCCAGCTCAATTTCCAGGGGGCCGAGCACTGAAGCTTTCTTT
TRBD1,once,TRBJ1-2,TRBV2,CASSGGQDGYTF,TGTGCCAGCAGTGGGGGACAGGATGGCTACACCTTC
NA,NA,TRBJ1-1,TRBV4-1,CASSQDPGRMNTEAFF,TGCGCCAGCAGCCAAGATCCAGGGAGGATGAACACTGAAGCTTTCTTT
TRBD2,NA,TRBJ2-1,TRBV7-7,CASSLEPAGGRSSYNEQFF,TGTGCTAGCAGCTTAGAACCAGCGGGAGGCCGGAGCTCCTACAATGAGCAGTTCTTC
NA,NA,TRBJ2-1,TRBV7-9,CASSRTDRGVSYNEQFF,TGTGCCAGCAGCCGGACAGACCGGGGAGTCTCCTACAATGAGCAGTTCTTC
TRBD2,once,TRBJ2-1,TRBV12-3/TRBV12-4,CASSSTSSNEQFF,TGTGCCAGCAGTTCGACTAGCAGCAATGAGCAGTTCTTC
TRBD1,few,TRBJ2-7,TRBV6-8,CASSRQGTPLRDEQYF,TGTGCCAGCAGTCGACAGGGGACTCCGTTGAGGGACGAGCAGTACTTC
NA,NA,TRBJ2-7,TRBV11-2,CASSHYEQYF,TGTGCCAGCAGCCACTACGAGCAGTACTTC
NA,NA,TRBJ2-6,TRBV19,CATGSPRLGANVLTF,TGTGCCACCGGGTCCCCCAGACTTGGGGCCAACGTCCTGACTTTC
NA,NA,TRBJ1-3,TRBV19,CASNPSKSSGNTIYF,TGTGCCAGCAACCCCTCCAAGAGCTCTGGAAACACCATATATTTT
NA,NA,TRBJ1-2,TRBV5-8,CASSLEQGGHGYTF,TGTGCCAGCAGCTTGGAACAGGGAGGGCATGGCTACACCTTC
NA,NA,TRBJ2-1,TRBV2,CASSFNEQFF,TGTGCCAGCAGCTTCAATGAGCAGTTCTTC
TRBD1,NA,TRBJ1-4,TRBV12-3/TRBV12-4,CASRRDSGEKLFF,TGTGCCAGCAGACGGGACAGTGGCGAAAAACTGTTTTTT
NA,NA,TRBJ1-2,TRBV7-9,CASSLRGGYTF,TGTGCCAGCAGCTTACGGGGGGGCTACACCTTC
NA,NA,TRBJ2-7,TRBV2,CASRHSGGQGTYEQYF,TGTGCCAGCAGACATAGCGGGGGACAGGGGACCTACGAGCAGTACTTC
NA,NA,TRBJ2-7,TRBV27,CASSLYGAHYEQYF,TGTGCCAGCAGTTTATATGGGGCCCACTACGAGCAGTACTTC
NA,few,TRBJ1-4,TRBV30,CACETATNEKLFF,TGTGCCTGCGAGACAGCAACTAATGAAAAACTGTTTTTT
NA,NA,TRBJ2-1,TRBV5-1,CASSFGGGNEQFF,TGCGCCAGCAGCTTTGGGGGCGGCAATGAGCAGTTCTTC
NA,once,TRBJ2-3,TRBV29-1,CSVEKGESDTQYF,TGCAGCGTTGAGAAGGGGGAAAGCGATACGCAGTATTTT
TRBD2,NA,TRBJ2-3,TRBV18,CASSPPREGFADTQYF,TGTGCCAGCTCACCACCGAGGGAGGGTTTCGCAGATACGCAGTATTTT
NA,NA,TRBJ2-3,TRBV5-1,CASSSGSGADTQYF,TGCGCCAGCAGCTCTGGGAGCGGAGCAGATACGCAGTATTTT
TRBD2,NA,TRBJ2-1,TRBV5-6,CASSNRLGLARYNEQFF,TGTGCCAGCAGTAACCGGTTGGGACTAGCGCGCTACAATGAGCAGTTCTTC
TRBD1,NA,TRBJ2-1,TRBV24-1,CATEGDRGLAGSNEQFF,TGTGCCACCGAAGGGGACAGGGGGCTAGCGGGAAGCAATGAGCAGTTCTTC
TRBD1,once,TRBJ1-1,TRBV19,CASSRDRGFQLHTEAFF,TGTGCCAGTTCGAGAGACAGGGGATTTCAGTTGCACACTGAAGCTTTCTTT
NA,NA,TRBJ2-7,TRBV13,CASSLTRTYEQYF,TGTGCCAGCAGCTTAACCAGGACCTACGAGCAGTACTTC
TRBD1,NA,TRBJ2-2,TRBV11-2,CASSDLVYRGPGELFF,TGTGCCAGCAGCGATCTGGTTTACAGGGGGCCAGGGGAGCTGTTTTTT
NA,NA,TRBJ2-7,TRBV12-3/TRBV12-4,CASSLRGDYEQYF,TGTGCCAGCAGTTTGCGCGGAGACTACGAGCAGTACTTC
NA,NA,TRBJ2-1,TRBV27,CASSFWGRENEQFF,TGTGCCAGCAGCTTCTGGGGAAGGGAGAATGAGCAGTTCTTC
TRBD1,NA,TRBJ1-1,TRBV10-2,CASVGQAPLEAFF,TGCGCCAGCGTAGGACAGGCTCCCTTAGAAGCTTTCTTT
NA,NA,TRBJ1-1,TRBV5-1,CASSFNADRPVEAFF,TGCGCCAGCAGCTTTAACGCCGACAGACCGGTAGAAGCTTTCTTT
TRBD2,NA,TRBJ2-3,TRBV2,CASSLAGGPEFGDTQYF,TGTGCCAGCTCTCTAGCGGGAGGGCCTGAATTCGGGGATACGCAGTATTTT
NA,NA,TRBJ2-4,TRBV21-1,CASGLTSNIQYF,TGTGCCAGCGGTCTAACCTCAAACATTCAGTACTTC
TRBD1,NA,TRBJ2-2,TRBV10-3,CATTGAGNTGELFF,TGTGCCACTACAGGGGCCGGGAACACCGGGGAGCTGTTTTTT
TRBD2,NA,TRBJ2-3,TRBV11-3,CASSLGPAGAIMGTQYF,TGTGCCAGCAGCTTAGGGCCGGCGGGAGCGATCATGGGTACGCAGTATTTT
TRBD2,NA,TRBJ2-2,TRBV7-7,CASSLASGRNTGELFF,TGTGCTAGCAGCTTAGCTAGCGGGAGGAACACCGGGGAGCTGTTTTTT
TRBD1,NA,TRBJ2-7,TRBV15,CATADRAFRYEQYF,TGTGCCACCGCTGACAGGGCGTTCCGCTACGAGCAGTACTTC
TRBD2,NA,TRBJ2-1,TRBV7-3,CASSLSAGGPTEQFF,TGTGCCAGCAGCTTATCTGCGGGAGGCCCCACTGAGCAGTTCTTC
NA,few,TRBJ2-7,TRBV29-1,CSVDGQGYEQYF,TGCAGCGTTGATGGGCAGGGCTACGAGCAGTACTTC
NA,NA,TRBJ1-2,TRBV6-5,CASSQDRTNYGYTF,TGTGCCAGCAGCCAGGACAGAACTAACTATGGCTACACCTTC
TRBD2,NA,TRBJ2-1,TRBV29-1,CSVAGLAGSNEQFF,TGCAGCGTTGCGGGACTAGCGGGTTCCAATGAGCAGTTCTTC
NA,NA,TRBJ2-7,TRBV5-8,CASSIRFSSYEQYF,TGTGCCAGCAGCATCAGGTTTTCATCCTACGAGCAGTACTTC
NA,NA,TRBJ1-6,TRBV7-8,CASSAPTQGIGNSPLHF,TGTGCCAGCAGCGCCCCCACCCAGGGGATCGGTAATTCACCCCTCCACTTT